This section outlines one T cell receptor beta chain sequence together with its context. Its antigen is not identified. This sample was taken from a study of T cells after yellow fever vaccination. Study summary: With SMART-Seq v4 Ultra Low Input, the fractions containing low cell numbers were prepared. General study findings and limits: Some clonotypes, a small share, were shared between CD4 and CD8 compartments. In post-booster samples, most primary-vaccination clones reappeared (approximately 95% CD4, nearly 90% CD8).

Trimming at V came to 0 bases and at J to 5 bases, leaving 11 bases not matched to a gene. The germline gives CDR1 DFQATT, CDR2 SNEGSKA (reference sequence). The CDR3 has 16 amino acids. 5'RACE template switching added a universal primer site and UMIs to TCR cDNA. TCRdb reanalysed the 5' RACE reads using MiXCR and keeps one entry per CDR3 protein. The sample consists of 500,000 to 650,000 distinct CDR3 sequences, 13% of them appearing once. The specimen was PBMCs, collected on the day of the yellow fever booster vaccination. This TCR was sampled from a man under 40 who received the YFV17D yellow fever vaccine. The V gene is TRBV20-1, the J gene TRBJ1-1; 8 bases fit TRBD1. In nucleotides, the CDR3 is TGCAGTGCTAGAGATATACAAAGACAGGGGATGACTGAAGCTTTCTTT. Its protein product is CSARDIQRQGMTEAFF.